The T cell receptor beta chain described here comes from a study of CD8 T cells in Susac syndrome. The RNA, about 0.5 to 1 ug, was put through reverse transcription using random hexamers. TCRdb fed the immunoSEQ multiplex PCR reads into MiXCR, producing one record per CDR3 protein. The data hold more than 80,000 distinct CDR3 sequences, with less than 95% observed a single time. Trimming cost V 7 bases and J 0 bases; bases outside gene matches: 3. The CDR3 consists of 14 residues. Per the germline V gene, CDR1 is SGHTA and CDR2 is FQGNSA. Sequences were obtained from CD8+ T cells from PBMCs. The sequence was obtained from a human donor with Susac syndrome. The chain employs TRBV7-2 and TRBJ2-7; 10 positions match TRBD2. DNA of the CDR3: TGTGCCAGCAACGTAGCGGGGGGCTCCTACGAGCAGTACTTC. As protein: CASNVAGGSYEQYF.